Listed below are T cell receptor beta chains from one sample, sequenced in a study of Graves' ophthalmopathy and Graves' hyperthyroidism. A single record per CDR3 protein comes from TCRdb applying MiXCR to the multiplex PCR reads. Among around 1,000,000 distinct CDR3 sequences listed, about two fifths were seen once. Sequencing used peripheral blood or thyroid tissue (not recorded which). All receptors derive from an adult man with Graves' hyperthyroidism. CDR3s include the opening cysteine and the closing phenylalanine or tryptophan. A D gene is named only where the DNA matches it firmly. Clone size, where shown, is once, few, many, or a class for clones that have expanded.

V: TRBV6-6; D: NA; size: many; J: TRBJ1-2; CDR3: CASSYLSQSNYGYTF; DNA: TGTGCCAGCAGTTACTTAAGCCAGAGTAACTATGGCTACACCTTC
V: TRBV7-2; D: TRBD1; size: NA; J: TRBJ2-2; CDR3: CSACRDRDTGELFF; DNA: TGCAGCGCCTGCCGGGACAGGGACACCGGGGAGCTGTTTTTT
V: TRBV2; D: NA; size: NA; J: TRBJ1-1; CDR3: CASTSGQMNTEAFF; DNA: TGTGCCAGCACCTCGGGACAAATGAACACTGAAGCTTTCTTT
V: TRBV11-3; D: TRBD1; size: few; J: TRBJ2-2; CDR3: CASSPAGTGGMAGELFF; DNA: TGTGCCAGCAGCCCCGCCGGCACAGGGGGCATGGCCGGGGAGCTGTTTTTT
V: TRBV28; D: TRBD1; size: NA; J: TRBJ2-2; CDR3: CASRETGFLSGELFF; DNA: TGTGCCAGCAGAGAGACAGGGTTTCTGTCCGGGGAGCTGTTTTTT
V: TRBV14; D: NA; size: NA; J: TRBJ1-3; CDR3: CASSQPYGSSGNTIYF; DNA: TGTGCCAGCAGCCAGCCCTACGGTTCCTCTGGAAACACCATATATTTT
V: TRBV19; D: NA; size: many; J: TRBJ1-4; CDR3: CASSWGNREKLFF; DNA: TGTGCCAGTAGTTGGGGCAACCGGGAAAAACTGTTTTTT
V: TRBV6-2/TRBV6-3; D: NA; size: NA; J: TRBJ1-2; CDR3: CASSYERNYGYTF; DNA: TGTGCCAGCAGTTACGAACGGAACTATGGCTACACCTTC
V: TRBV29-1; D: NA; size: many; J: TRBJ2-7; CDR3: CSVGVRGTYEQYF; DNA: TGCAGCGTTGGTGTCCGGGGGACGTACGAGCAGTACTTC
V: TRBV7-6; D: NA; size: many; J: TRBJ1-6; CDR3: CASSLAEGVNSPLHF; DNA: TGTGCCAGCAGCTTAGCAGAGGGAGTGAATTCACCCCTCCACTTT
V: TRBV7-8; D: NA; size: many; J: TRBJ2-7; CDR3: CASTDEGPGYEQYF; DNA: TGTGCCAGCACCGATGAGGGGCCTGGCTACGAGCAGTACTTC
V: TRBV7-3; D: TRBD1; size: once; J: TRBJ2-2; CDR3: CASSTGAAGELFF; DNA: TGTGCCAGCAGTACAGGGGCGGCCGGGGAGCTGTTTTTT
V: TRBV10-3; D: TRBD2; size: NA; J: TRBJ2-2; CDR3: CAISERTGGTGELFF; DNA: TGTGCCATCAGTGAAAGAACGGGAGGCACCGGGGAGCTGTTTTTT
V: TRBV12-3/TRBV12-4; D: TRBD1; size: many; J: TRBJ1-4; CDR3: CASSIGQGNPEVFF; DNA: TGTGCCAGCAGTATCGGACAGGGAAACCCTGAGGTGTTTTTT
V: TRBV10-3; D: NA; size: NA; J: TRBJ2-6; CDR3: CAIRPGHRMDYVLTF; DNA: TGTGCCATCAGACCGGGACACAGGATGGATTACGTCCTGACTTTC
V: TRBV7-2; D: TRBD1; size: NA; J: TRBJ2-3; CDR3: CASSHRGGSGDTQYF; DNA: TGTGCCAGCAGCCACAGGGGTGGTTCCGGAGATACGCAGTATTTT
V: TRBV7-9; D: TRBD1; size: many; J: TRBJ1-1; CDR3: CASLHTGEDTEAFF; DNA: TGTGCCAGCTTACATACAGGGGAGGACACTGAAGCTTTCTTT
V: TRBV20-1; D: TRBD2; size: many; J: TRBJ2-7; CDR3: CSARVTSVWEQYF; DNA: TGCAGTGCTAGAGTGACTAGCGTTTGGGAGCAGTACTTC
V: TRBV20-1; D: NA; size: NA; J: TRBJ1-1; CDR3: CSATGRNTEAFF; DNA: TGCAGTGCTACGGGACGAAACACTGAAGCTTTCTTT
V: TRBV7-9; D: NA; size: few; J: TRBJ2-7; CDR3: CASRSGAYEQYF; DNA: TGTGCCAGCAGATCGGGAGCCTACGAGCAGTACTTC
V: TRBV30; D: NA; size: few; J: TRBJ2-7; CDR3: CAWRVIGSRYEQYF; DNA: TGTGCCTGGAGGGTAATAGGGAGCCGCTACGAGCAGTACTTC
V: TRBV5-1; D: TRBD1; size: few; J: TRBJ1-2; CDR3: CASSLGSLGQRNYGYTF; DNA: TGCGCCAGCAGCTTGGGTTCTCTGGGACAGCGTAACTATGGCTACACCTTC
V: TRBV2; D: TRBD2; size: few; J: TRBJ2-7; CDR3: CASSDISGRYSSYEQYF; DNA: TGTGCCAGCAGTGACATTAGCGGGAGGTATAGCTCCTACGAGCAGTACTTC
V: TRBV12-3/TRBV12-4; D: NA; size: few; J: TRBJ1-4; CDR3: CASSAGSPRNEKLFF; DNA: TGTGCCAGCAGTGCGGGAAGTCCCAGGAATGAAAAACTGTTTTTT
V: TRBV24-1; D: NA; size: many; J: TRBJ1-1; CDR3: CATSSVENTEAFF; DNA: TGTGCCACCAGTTCGGTGGAGAACACTGAAGCTTTCTTT
V: TRBV10-3; D: TRBD2; size: many; J: TRBJ2-5; CDR3: CAISESLAGTQETQYF; DNA: TGTGCCATCAGTGAGTCGCTAGCGGGGACTCAAGAGACCCAGTACTTC
V: TRBV14; D: NA; size: NA; J: TRBJ1-1; CDR3: CASSQGAGWASAFF; DNA: TGTGCCAGCAGCCAAGGGGCGGGGTGGGCGTCAGCTTTCTTT
V: TRBV9; D: TRBD1; size: many; J: TRBJ1-2; CDR3: CASSGRTGTSGYTF; DNA: TGTGCCAGCAGCGGAAGGACAGGGACGTCTGGCTACACCTTC
V: TRBV25-1; D: NA; size: NA; J: TRBJ1-1; CDR3: CAKPRAPFTEAFF; DNA: TGTGCCAAACCGCGGGCCCCGTTCACTGAAGCTTTCTTT
V: TRBV2; D: TRBD1; size: many; J: TRBJ2-7; CDR3: CASSATSSPGQGAYEQYF; DNA: TGTGCCAGCAGCGCTACGAGTTCGCCGGGACAGGGGGCATACGAGCAGTACTTC
V: TRBV7-9; D: NA; size: few; J: TRBJ1-4; CDR3: CASTETGREKLFF; DNA: TGTGCCAGCACCGAAACGGGGAGGGAAAAACTGTTTTTT
V: TRBV12-3/TRBV12-4; D: NA; size: NA; J: TRBJ2-7; CDR3: CASSFVPGLYEQYF; DNA: TGTGCCAGCAGTTTTGTGCCAGGGCTGTACGAGCAGTACTTC
V: TRBV7-9; D: TRBD1; size: many; J: TRBJ1-1; CDR3: CASGGQGDTEAFF; DNA: TGTGCCAGCGGTGGACAGGGGGACACTGAAGCTTTCTTT
V: TRBV20-1; D: TRBD2; size: NA; J: TRBJ2-7; CDR3: CSAADPLAGDIYEQYF; DNA: TGCAGTGCTGCCGACCCCCTAGCGGGGGACATCTACGAGCAGTACTTC
V: TRBV20-1; D: NA; size: NA; J: TRBJ2-3; CDR3: CSARQSTVQYF; DNA: TGCAGTGCTAGGCAGTCTACGGTGCAGTATTTT
V: TRBV10-3; D: TRBD1; size: many; J: TRBJ2-5; CDR3: CAISEPEDRGGETQYF; DNA: TGTGCCATCAGTGAGCCAGAGGACAGGGGCGGTGAGACCCAGTACTTC
V: TRBV29-1; D: NA; size: NA; J: TRBJ2-3; CDR3: CSVGPSTDTQYF; DNA: TGCAGCGTCGGACCGAGCACAGATACGCAGTATTTT
V: TRBV7-6; D: NA; size: many; J: TRBJ1-4; CDR3: CASSLFQGMGEKLFF; DNA: TGTGCCAGCAGCTTATTTCAGGGGATGGGGGAAAAACTGTTTTTT
V: TRBV10-3; D: TRBD1; size: NA; J: TRBJ1-4; CDR3: CASSGIRRGVGEKLFF; DNA: TGTGCCAGCAGTGGTATACGCAGGGGGGTAGGAGAAAAACTGTTTTTT
V: TRBV5-5; D: TRBD1; size: few; J: TRBJ1-5; CDR3: CASSPTRDRDNQPQHF; DNA: TGTGCCAGCAGCCCGACCCGGGACAGGGACAATCAGCCCCAGCATTTT
V: TRBV10-2; D: TRBD1; size: NA; J: TRBJ1-1; CDR3: CASSQQRQGAGAEAFF; DNA: TGCGCCAGCAGCCAACAAAGACAGGGCGCGGGCGCTGAAGCTTTCTTT
V: TRBV7-2; D: NA; size: many; J: TRBJ1-2; CDR3: CASSLGVVDGYTF; DNA: TGTGCCAGCAGCTTAGGGGTTGTTGATGGCTACACCTTC
V: TRBV24-1; D: TRBD1; size: many; J: TRBJ2-5; CDR3: CATSGQGFIETQYF; DNA: TGTGCCACCAGTGGACAGGGTTTTATAGAGACCCAGTACTTC
V: TRBV12-3/TRBV12-4; D: NA; size: many; J: TRBJ2-5; CDR3: CASSSRGGGETQYF; DNA: TGTGCCAGCAGCTCCAGGGGAGGTGGTGAGACCCAGTACTTC
V: TRBV27; D: NA; size: many; J: TRBJ1-2; CDR3: CASSNTNYGYTF; DNA: TGTGCCAGCAGTAACACAAACTATGGCTACACCTTC
V: TRBV18; D: NA; size: few; J: TRBJ1-2; CDR3: CASSSGVDNYGYTF; DNA: TGTGCCAGCTCTTCTGGGGTCGATAACTATGGCTACACCTTC
V: TRBV11-1; D: NA; size: NA; J: TRBJ2-5; CDR3: CASSLEVVGALETQYF; DNA: TGTGCCAGCAGCTTAGAGGTCGTGGGAGCTCTGGAGACCCAGTACTTC
V: TRBV6-6; D: TRBD1; size: NA; J: TRBJ1-6; CDR3: CASRKPTGGDGSYNSPLHF; DNA: TGTGCCAGCAGGAAACCAACAGGGGGCGACGGATCCTATAATTCACCCCTCCACTTT
V: TRBV7-2; D: NA; size: few; J: TRBJ2-7; CDR3: CASSPDLYEQYF; DNA: TGTGCCAGCAGCCCGGACCTCTACGAGCAGTACTTC
V: TRBV4-1; D: NA; size: few; J: TRBJ2-5; CDR3: CASSQERGYQETQYF; DNA: TGCGCCAGCAGCCAAGAGAGAGGGTACCAAGAGACCCAGTACTTC
V: TRBV29-1; D: TRBD1; size: NA; J: TRBJ1-1; CDR3: CSAEGWTGLEAFF; DNA: TGCAGCGCTGAGGGTTGGACAGGGTTAGAAGCTTTCTTT
V: TRBV6-5; D: NA; size: NA; J: TRBJ2-5; CDR3: CASSYASGATETQYF; DNA: TGTGCCAGCAGTTACGCCTCAGGAGCCACAGAGACCCAGTACTTC
V: TRBV20-1; D: NA; size: many; J: TRBJ2-7; CDR3: CSVGAGGYYEQYF; DNA: TGCAGTGTAGGGGCTGGAGGGTACTACGAGCAGTACTTC
V: TRBV24-1; D: NA; size: NA; J: TRBJ1-1; CDR3: CATSDNGGGATEAFF; DNA: TGTGCCACCAGTGATAACGGAGGGGGGGCTACTGAAGCTTTCTTT
V: TRBV10-1; D: TRBD1; size: many; J: TRBJ1-4; CDR3: CASSMGQKNEKLFF; DNA: TGCGCCAGCAGTATGGGACAGAAAAATGAAAAACTGTTTTTT
V: TRBV9; D: NA; size: NA; J: TRBJ1-3; CDR3: CASSVRGSLSGNTIYF; DNA: TGTGCCAGCAGCGTAAGAGGGTCTCTCTCTGGAAACACCATATATTTT
V: TRBV7-9; D: NA; size: NA; J: TRBJ1-4; CDR3: CASSAGGGPEKLFF; DNA: TGTGCCAGCAGCGCCGGCGGGGGGCCTGAAAAACTGTTTTTT